This entry features one T cell receptor (beta chain) sequence. The data originate from a study of T cell repertoires in cytomegalovirus infection. As for the study in general: Indications came from public TCR beta signatures; they pointed to CMV infection and to a matching HLA type.

TCRdb re-derived calls from the reads in MiXCR, one entry per CDR3 protein. The profile shows over 90,000 distinct CDR3 sequences, approximately 17% of them singletons. Germline V gene lookup returns CDR1 SGHTA and CDR2 FQGNSA. Trimming removed 4 bases at V and 0 bases at J, with 12 bases between. CDR3 length: 15 amino acids. This receptor was identified in a human donor in good health (CMV status not recorded). Some clones in this sample may be carry-over from other donors' samples. Material for sequencing was PBMCs. The chain uses TRBV7-2 and TRBJ1-2; no reliable D call. The CDR3 spells CASSYRGLANYGYTF. In DNA form, the CDR3 reads TGTGCCAGCAGCTATAGAGGGTTAGCTAACTATGGCTACACCTTC. The whole variable domain, remainder taken from reference TRBV7-2 and TRBJ1-2, is GAGVSQSPSNKVTEKGKDVELRCDPISGHTALYWYRQSLGQGLEFLIYFQGNSAPDKSGLPSDRFSAERTGGSVSTLTIQRTQQEDSAVYLCASSYRGLANYGYTFGSGTRLTVV.